The clone carrying this TCR beta chain was detected ten times or more. The data were obtained in a study of low-dose radiotherapy and immunotherapy resistance in tumors. Background on the study: Individuals in Cohort 2 had 1 Gy per fraction every two weeks, adding up to 13 Gy over 26 weeks. Aspirin was administered orally at 300 mg daily for four cycles, commencing on cycle 1 day 1.

With TRAV- and TRBV-specific primers, first-strand cDNA was made, covering the alpha and beta chains. TCRs were amplified for 15 to 25 PCR cycles with a constant-region primer and V-primer adapter. mRNA isolates were amplified via in vitro transcription. TCRdb re-analysed the reads in MiXCR, keeping a single row per CDR3 protein. The table lists under 95,000 distinct CDR3 sequences, roughly a sixth of them singletons. Germline trimming cut 4 bases from V and 5 bases from J; bases unmatched to any gene: 5. Germline lookup yields CDR1 LGHDT and CDR2 YNNKEL (reference sequence). The CDR3 loop spans 14 amino acids. Described time point: before trial treatment. All of the donors were given nivolumab, ipilimumab, aspirin, low-dose cyclophosphamide and low-dose radiotherapy as part of RACIN, a single-arm trial.

The V gene is TRBV3-1, the J gene TRBJ1-5; 7 nucleotides match TRBD1. The starting material was PBMCs, obtained before treatment. The sequence derives from a male donor with prostate cancer. CDR3 sequence reads: CASSPGTAHQPQHF. In nucleotides, the CDR3 is TGTGCCAGCAGCCCCGGGACAGCTCATCAGCCCCAGCATTTT.